Here is one T cell receptor (beta chain) with its context. Its antigen is currently unknown. The data were obtained in a study of blood T cells in healthy people across ages. Study-level points and caveats: Without sorted subsets, naive and antigen-experienced compartments could not be conclusively compared.

The authors ran a second PCR of about 7 to 11 cycles using a sample-barcoded 5' primer and a J-beta primer mix. Tagging of each cDNA molecule was performed by a template-switch adaptor with 12 random nucleotides. TCRdb independently ran MiXCR on the 5' RACE reads; one entry per CDR3 protein. The table has 750,000 to 950,000 distinct CDR3 sequences, approximately 32% seen once. This CDR3 contains 15 residues. Germline loops: CDR1 LGHNA, CDR2 YNFKEQ. The V end lost 2 bases, the J end lost 5 bases, and 12 bases lay between the germline ends. The same sample was also studied in work on T cells of mothers and their children. That paper notes: Related and unrelated pairs show similar thymic shaping of TCR recombination output. The data showed no persistent microchimeric T cell clones.

The specimen sequenced was blood. This rearrangement joins TRBV4-2 to TRBJ2-2, with D possibly being TRBD2 (6 bases). The clonotype was recovered from a woman between 40 and 55 years old in good health. This chain's CDR3 is CASSQTTSSTGELFF. DNA for the CDR3: TGTGCCAGCAGCCAAACGACTAGTTCAACCGGGGAGCTGTTTTTT.